The sequence of this T cell receptor beta chain was determined in a study of cytomegalovirus exposure and HLA in healthy donors. On this clone: Its target is not known.

General study points: The productive fraction for most TCR beta V segments was about 90% or about 30% in an earlier analysis. The classifier, whose performance was assessed in both the original and validation cohorts, reportedly diagnosed cytomegalovirus status with high specificity and sensitivity.

The PCR had 60 Vbeta and 13 Jbeta primers. Profiling relied on immunoSEQ multiplex PCR, and the TCRdb table lists in-frame clones only, not all of them. The data hold some 190,000 clones, with around 80% observed a single time. The V and J ends lost 3 bases and 6 bases respectively, with 11 bases between them. This CDR3 has 14 amino acids. Germline CDR1 reads SGHDN; CDR2 reads FVKESK. Sequenced sample: PBMCs. The receptor comes from a girl between 10 and 17 years old in good health and CMV-seropositive. The V call is TRBV14, the J call TRBJ2-2; perhaps TRBD2 as D (5 bases). CDR3 sequence reads: CASSQWLAPGELFF. The CDR3 coding sequence is TGTGCCAGCAGCCAGTGGCTAGCCCCCGGGGAGCTGTTTTTT.